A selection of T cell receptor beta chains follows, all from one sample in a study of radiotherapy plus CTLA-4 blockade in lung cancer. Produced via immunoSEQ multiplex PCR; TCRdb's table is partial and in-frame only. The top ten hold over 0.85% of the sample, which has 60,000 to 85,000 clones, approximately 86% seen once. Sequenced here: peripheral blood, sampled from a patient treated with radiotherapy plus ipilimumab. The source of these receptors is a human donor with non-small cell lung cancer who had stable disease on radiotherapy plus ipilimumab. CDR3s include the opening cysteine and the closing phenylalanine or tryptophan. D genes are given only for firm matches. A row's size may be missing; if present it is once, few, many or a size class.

cdr3_aa: CASSFSGNTEAFF
cdr3_nt: TGTGCCAGCAGCTTTTCAGGGAACACTGAAGCTTTCTTT
d_call: -
v_call: TRBV11-3
j_call: TRBJ1-1
clone_size: -

cdr3_aa: CASSPRYGYTF
cdr3_nt: TGTGCCAGCAGTCCCCGTTATGGCTACACCTTC
d_call: -
v_call: TRBV6-5
j_call: TRBJ1-2
clone_size: -

cdr3_aa: CASSAGTGRSNQPQHF
cdr3_nt: TGTGCCAGTAGTGCCGGGACAGGAAGGAGCAATCAGCCCCAGCATTTT
d_call: TRBD1
v_call: TRBV19
j_call: TRBJ1-5
clone_size: -

cdr3_aa: CAISESVPIEAFF
cdr3_nt: TGTGCCATCAGTGAGTCGGTCCCGATTGAAGCTTTCTTT
d_call: -
v_call: TRBV10-3
j_call: TRBJ1-1
clone_size: -

cdr3_aa: CASSLRSGGGEKLFF
cdr3_nt: TGTGCCAGCAGCCTCCGGTCAGGGGGGGGTGAAAAACTGTTTTTT
d_call: TRBD1
v_call: TRBV13
j_call: TRBJ1-4
clone_size: -

cdr3_aa: CASSWDSSDTQYF
cdr3_nt: TGTGCCAGCAGCTGGGACTCCTCAGATACGCAGTATTTT
d_call: -
v_call: TRBV7-8
j_call: TRBJ2-3
clone_size: -

cdr3_aa: CASSPLTFGYTF
cdr3_nt: TGTGCCAGCAGCCCTCTGACTTTTGGCTACACCTTC
d_call: -
v_call: TRBV7-9
j_call: TRBJ1-2
clone_size: few

cdr3_aa: CASSWTGAGNQPQHF
cdr3_nt: TGTGCCAGCAGCTGGACGGGGGCTGGGAATCAGCCCCAGCATTTT
d_call: -
v_call: TRBV5-5
j_call: TRBJ1-5
clone_size: once

cdr3_aa: CASTDRGPNTEAFF
cdr3_nt: TGTGCCAGCACCGACAGGGGGCCGAACACTGAAGCTTTCTTT
d_call: TRBD1
v_call: TRBV6-5
j_call: TRBJ1-1
clone_size: -

cdr3_aa: CASSLGGTGVHEQFF
cdr3_nt: TGTGCCAGCAGCTTGGGCGGGACAGGGGTCCATGAGCAGTTCTTC
d_call: TRBD1
v_call: TRBV7-8
j_call: TRBJ2-1
clone_size: -

cdr3_aa: CASSLFGWSDGYTF
cdr3_nt: TGTGCCAGCAGTTTATTCGGCTGGAGTGATGGCTACACCTTC
d_call: -
v_call: TRBV28
j_call: TRBJ1-2
clone_size: -

cdr3_aa: CASRSPGGTPYNEQFF
cdr3_nt: TGTGCCAGCAGGTCCCCCGGCGGGACCCCCTACAATGAGCAGTTCTTC
d_call: -
v_call: TRBV6-4
j_call: TRBJ2-1
clone_size: -

cdr3_aa: CASSSQGGFNQPQHF
cdr3_nt: TGTGCCAGCAGTTCCCAGGGGGGGTTCAATCAGCCCCAGCATTTT
d_call: TRBD1
v_call: TRBV28
j_call: TRBJ1-5
clone_size: -

cdr3_aa: CASSRLAGGSRDEQFF
cdr3_nt: TGCGCCAGCAGCCGACTAGCGGGGGGGAGTAGGGATGAGCAGTTCTTC
d_call: TRBD2
v_call: TRBV5-1
j_call: TRBJ2-1
clone_size: -

cdr3_aa: CASIPVAGVGTGELFF
cdr3_nt: TGTGCCAGCATCCCGGTAGCGGGAGTTGGCACCGGAGAGCTGTTTTTT
d_call: TRBD2
v_call: TRBV2
j_call: TRBJ2-2
clone_size: -

cdr3_aa: CASSDQRGTGTVYSGNTIYF
cdr3_nt: TGTGCCAGCAGTGACCAAAGGGGGACAGGGACCGTCTACTCTGGAAACACCATATATTTT
d_call: TRBD1
v_call: TRBV6-1
j_call: TRBJ1-3
clone_size: -

cdr3_aa: CASSQVGTGTYEQYF
cdr3_nt: TGCGCCAGCAGCCAAGTGGGGACAGGGACGTACGAGCAGTACTTC
d_call: TRBD1
v_call: TRBV4-1
j_call: TRBJ2-7
clone_size: -

cdr3_aa: CASSWGLAVVNEQFF
cdr3_nt: TGTGCCAGCAGCTGGGGACTAGCAGTTGTCAATGAGCAGTTCTTC
d_call: TRBD2
v_call: TRBV14
j_call: TRBJ2-1
clone_size: once

cdr3_aa: CASSPQGGGYTF
cdr3_nt: TGTGCCAGCAGTCCGCAGGGGGGAGGCTACACCTTC
d_call: TRBD1
v_call: TRBV6-5
j_call: TRBJ1-2
clone_size: -

cdr3_aa: CASSLPTGGGLRNYGYTF
cdr3_nt: TGTGCCAGCAGCTTGCCGACAGGGGGAGGGTTGCGGAACTATGGCTACACCTTC
d_call: TRBD1
v_call: TRBV5-5
j_call: TRBJ1-2
clone_size: -

cdr3_aa: CASSVSGTTNTGELFF
cdr3_nt: TGTGCCAGCAGTGTCTCCGGGACGACAAACACCGGGGAGCTGTTTTTT
d_call: -
v_call: TRBV6-1
j_call: TRBJ2-2
clone_size: -

cdr3_aa: CASSVGSYTEAFF
cdr3_nt: TGTGCCAGCAGCGTAGGGTCCTATACTGAAGCTTTCTTT
d_call: -
v_call: TRBV9
j_call: TRBJ1-1
clone_size: -

cdr3_aa: CASSRVAGGRSDEQYF
cdr3_nt: TGTGCCAGCAGCCGTGTTGCGGGGGGGCGGTCGGACGAGCAGTACTTC
d_call: TRBD2
v_call: TRBV5-6
j_call: TRBJ2-7
clone_size: once

cdr3_aa: CASSLVAGPNQPQHF
cdr3_nt: TGTGCCAGCAGCTTAGTTGCAGGTCCCAATCAGCCCCAGCATTTT
d_call: -
v_call: TRBV7-6
j_call: TRBJ1-5
clone_size: -

cdr3_aa: CASTVAGSLSNEQFF
cdr3_nt: TGTGCCAGCACCGTAGCGGGCAGTCTGTCCAATGAGCAGTTCTTC
d_call: TRBD2
v_call: TRBV6-6
j_call: TRBJ2-1
clone_size: -

cdr3_aa: CAIQGASRNQPQHF
cdr3_nt: TGTGCCATCCAGGGGGCCAGTCGCAATCAGCCCCAGCATTTT
d_call: TRBD1
v_call: TRBV28
j_call: TRBJ1-5
clone_size: -

cdr3_aa: CATLFRNQPQHF
cdr3_nt: TGTGCCACCCTTTTCCGGAATCAGCCCCAGCATTTT
d_call: -
v_call: TRBV6-1
j_call: TRBJ1-5
clone_size: -

cdr3_aa: CASSLSGGTGYNEQFF
cdr3_nt: TGCGCCAGCAGCTTATCCGGCGGGACCGGGTACAATGAGCAGTTCTTC
d_call: -
v_call: TRBV5-1
j_call: TRBJ2-1
clone_size: -